The clone carrying this T cell receptor (beta chain) was observed a few times. Original handling: Amplification from reference gene primers served as the basis for estimated nucleated cell counts. Method: immunoSEQ multiplex PCR; TCRdb's copy keeps in-frame clones and lacks some. That table gives V, J and clone size, and the DNA gave D and trimming. The data show about 200,000 clones, 80% seen once. Germline CDR1 is ENHRY and CDR2 is SYGVKD. The V gene end was trimmed by 6 bases and the J gene end by 2 bases; junction bases not matched to a gene: 2. This CDR3 has 14 residues. This record comes from a study of blood T cell repertoires in COVID-19. The wider study: COVID-19 samples from acute and convalescent phases originated in the United States, Italy and Spain. From T cells, B-cell-depleted T cells, or PBMCs came the material, which was cDNA or gDNA.

Sequencing was done on a sample of peripheral blood. V is TRBV10-3 and J is TRBJ2-2; 8 positions agree with TRBD1. The sequence was collected from a woman between 65 and 79 years old with acute or convalescent COVID-19. The CDR3 nucleotides are TGTGCCATCAGGGGACAGGTCAACACCGGGGAGCTGTTTTTT. It specifies CAIRGQVNTGELFF.